The clone carrying this T cell receptor beta chain was counted ten times or more. Its target is unknown. The time point is: blood at routine non-recurrence follow-up after resection. The entry originates in a study of spatial heterogeneity in lung cancer. For the study at large: There were, on average, more than 8.5 raw-read appearances for each unique TCR and UMI combination. Study-level points and caveats: Blood contained ubiquitous expanded tumor TCRs more at resection than at follow-up.

The CDR3 has 13 residues. V lost 6 bases to trimming and J lost 6 bases; unmatched junction nucleotides: 5. Germline V gives CDR1 SQVTM, CDR2 ANQGSEA. TCRdb processed the 5' RACE reads anew with MiXCR; each CDR3 protein has one entry. Among roughly 70,000 distinct CDR3 sequences listed, 8% to 10% were seen once. Sequenced material: PBMCs, taken at follow-up. V usage is TRBV29-1 and J usage is TRBJ2-5, with 12 positions matching TRBD1. The clonotype originates from a female donor with early-stage non-small cell lung cancer. The CDR3, as DNA: TGCAGCGTCCGGGACAGGGGGCCTAAGACCCAGTACTTC. Its translation is CSVRDRGPKTQYF.